This T cell receptor beta chain is from a study of blood T cell repertoires in COVID-19. Study in general: In each case, the material was cDNA or gDNA derived from T cells, B-cell-depleted T cells, or PBMCs.

In the original workflow: From reference gene primer amplification, estimates of nucleated cell counts were derived. Profiled with immunoSEQ multiplex PCR; TCRdb holds only in-frame clones, not every one. The V and J calls and clone size were taken over from that table, and D and trimming were inferred from the DNA. This table holds fewer than 350,000 clones, approximately 92% found once. V was pared by 3 bases and J by 0 bases, with 14 bases of the junction left unmatched. Germline V lookup: CDR1 KGHDR, CDR2 SFDVKD. The CDR3 spans 21 residues. The chain links TRBV24-1 to TRBJ2-1, with 12 bases that match TRBD2. This receptor was identified in a woman in her thirties with COVID-19, enrolled during active disease. The specimen sequenced was peripheral blood. In nucleotides, the CDR3 is TGTGCCACCAGTGATCCTTCCTTGGGCCAGACTAGCGGGAGCTCCTACAATGAGCAGTTCTTC. It yields the protein CATSDPSLGQTSGSSYNEQFF.